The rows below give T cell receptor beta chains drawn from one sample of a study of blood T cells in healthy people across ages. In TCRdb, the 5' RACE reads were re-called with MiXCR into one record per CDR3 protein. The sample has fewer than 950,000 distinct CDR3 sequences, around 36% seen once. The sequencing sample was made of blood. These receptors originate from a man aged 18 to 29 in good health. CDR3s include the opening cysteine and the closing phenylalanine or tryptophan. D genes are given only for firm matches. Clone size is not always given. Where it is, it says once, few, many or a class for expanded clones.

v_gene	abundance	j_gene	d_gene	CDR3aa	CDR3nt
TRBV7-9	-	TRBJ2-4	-	CASSLDGQAANIQYF	TGTGCCAGCAGCTTAGATGGGCAGGCTGCAAACATTCAGTACTTC
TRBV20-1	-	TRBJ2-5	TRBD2	CSATSPTSENRIEETQYF	TGCAGTGCAACATCCCCGACTAGCGAAAACCGAATAGAAGAGACCCAGTACTTC
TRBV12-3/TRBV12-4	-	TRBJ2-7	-	CASSLTGDYEQYF	TGTGCCAGCAGTTTGACAGGAGACTACGAGCAGTACTTC
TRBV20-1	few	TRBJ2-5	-	CSALRRGQETQYF	TGCAGTGCTTTACGGCGGGGACAAGAGACCCAGTACTTC
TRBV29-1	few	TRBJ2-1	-	CSVESYDGPTRPNEQFF	TGCAGCGTTGAATCATATGATGGCCCCACACGTCCCAATGAGCAGTTCTTC
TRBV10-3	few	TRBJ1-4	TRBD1	CAISEIRDRDEKLFF	TGTGCCATCAGTGAGATCCGGGACAGGGATGAAAAACTGTTTTTT
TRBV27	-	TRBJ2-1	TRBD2	CASRISGGGYNEQFF	TGTGCCAGCAGAATTAGCGGGGGGGGGTACAATGAGCAGTTCTTC
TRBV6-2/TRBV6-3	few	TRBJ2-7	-	CASTPEVRQVPYEQYF	TGTGCCAGCACCCCCGAGGTGAGACAGGTACCCTACGAGCAGTACTTC
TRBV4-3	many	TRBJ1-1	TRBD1	CASSQKGQLNTEAFF	TGCGCCAGCAGCCAAAAGGGACAGTTGAACACTGAAGCTTTCTTT
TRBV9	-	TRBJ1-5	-	CASSAVSNQPQHF	TGTGCCAGCAGCGCCGTCAGCAATCAGCCCCAGCATTTT
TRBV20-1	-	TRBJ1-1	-	CSASAHDPESEAFF	TGCAGTGCTAGCGCTCACGATCCCGAGTCGGAAGCTTTCTTT
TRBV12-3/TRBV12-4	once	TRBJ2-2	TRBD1	CASSSDRGRLGELFF	TGTGCCAGCAGTTCGGACAGGGGGCGCCTCGGGGAGCTGTTTTTT
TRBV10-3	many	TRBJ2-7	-	CAISELGRSSYEQYF	TGTGCCATCAGTGAGTTGGGTAGGAGCTCCTACGAGCAGTACTTC
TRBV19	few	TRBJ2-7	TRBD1	CASQSSGQGYEQYF	TGTGCCAGCCAATCCAGCGGACAGGGCTACGAGCAGTACTTC
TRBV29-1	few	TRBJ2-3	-	CSVGEGVMRNTQYF	TGCAGCGTTGGTGAGGGGGTGATGAGGAATACGCAGTATTTT
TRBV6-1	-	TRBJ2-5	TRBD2	CASSPGGLPETQYF	TGTGCCAGCAGTCCGGGAGGGCTCCCAGAGACCCAGTACTTC
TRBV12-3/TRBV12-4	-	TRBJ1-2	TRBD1	CASSGTGGGGYTF	TGTGCCAGCAGCGGGACAGGGGGAGGAGGCTACACCTTC
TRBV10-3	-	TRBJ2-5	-	CAISVPDQETQYF	TGTGCCATCAGTGTTCCAGACCAAGAGACCCAGTACTTC
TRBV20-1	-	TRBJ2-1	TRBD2	CSALAGASSYNEQFF	TGCAGTGCCCTAGCGGGGGCAAGCTCCTACAATGAGCAGTTCTTC
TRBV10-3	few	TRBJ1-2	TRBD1	CAISPDSTGWNGYTF	TGTGCCATCAGTCCGGACTCGACAGGGTGGAATGGCTACACCTTC
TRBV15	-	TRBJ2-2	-	CATSRGLGQYTGELFF	TGTGCCACCAGCAGAGGACTTGGGCAATACACCGGGGAGCTGTTTTTT
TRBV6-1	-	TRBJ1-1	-	CASSELDVDTETFF	TGTGCCAGCAGTGAATTGGATGTTGACACTGAAACTTTCTTT
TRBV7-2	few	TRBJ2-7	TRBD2	CASSLRQTSGDAYEQYF	TGTGCCAGCAGCCTAAGACAGACTAGCGGGGACGCCTACGAGCAGTACTTC
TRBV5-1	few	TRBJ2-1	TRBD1	CASVRTGTGEQFF	TGCGCCAGCGTCCGGACAGGGACCGGTGAGCAGTTCTTC
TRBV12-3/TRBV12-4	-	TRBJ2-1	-	CASSLSGFEQFF	TGTGCCAGCAGTTTATCTGGGTTCGAGCAGTTCTTC
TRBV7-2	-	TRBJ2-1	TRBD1	CASSQTPGTVYNEQFF	TGTGCCAGCAGCCAAACCCCCGGGACAGTCTACAATGAGCAGTTCTTC
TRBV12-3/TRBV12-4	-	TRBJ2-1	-	CVSSWGRAEQFF	TGTGTCAGCAGTTGGGGCCGAGCTGAGCAGTTCTTC
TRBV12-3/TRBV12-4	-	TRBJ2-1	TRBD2	CASSPMGTSGGRANEQYF	TGTGCCAGCAGTCCGATGGGGACTAGCGGGGGGAGAGCCAATGAGCAGTATTTC
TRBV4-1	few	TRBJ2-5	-	CASSQEWVVGYQETQYF	TGCGCCAGCAGCCAAGAATGGGTAGTGGGGTACCAAGAGACCCAGTACTTC
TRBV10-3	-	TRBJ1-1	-	CAVSRNRDTEAFF	TGTGCCGTCTCCCGGAACAGGGACACTGAAGCTTTCTTT
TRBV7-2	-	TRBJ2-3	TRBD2	CASSSGTSGGFDTQYF	TGTGCCAGCAGCTCTGGGACTAGCGGGGGGTTCGATACGCAGTATTTT
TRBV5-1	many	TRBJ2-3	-	CASSLEGAPTDTQYF	TGCGCCAGCAGTTTGGAGGGGGCCCCCACAGATACGCAGTATTTT
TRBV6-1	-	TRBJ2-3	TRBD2	CASSRGLAGGPRTDTQYF	TGTGCCAGCAGCCGAGGACTAGCGGGAGGGCCCCGCACAGATACGCAGTATTTT
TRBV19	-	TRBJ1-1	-	CASSMGQRTEAFF	TGTGCCAGTAGTATGGGTCAGAGGACTGAAGCTTTCTTT
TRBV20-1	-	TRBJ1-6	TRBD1	CSAPGTDNSPLHF	TGCAGTGCCCCCGGGACAGATAATTCACCCCTCCACTTT
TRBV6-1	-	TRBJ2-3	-	CASSEWRRAITDTQYF	TGTGCCAGCAGTGAATGGAGGCGGGCTATCACAGATACGCAGTATTTT
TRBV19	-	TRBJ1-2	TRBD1	CASSIGGQGADGYTF	TGTGCCAGTAGTATAGGAGGACAGGGGGCAGATGGCTACACCTTC
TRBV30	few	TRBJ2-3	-	CAWSLGTVVGDTQYF	TGTGCCTGGAGCCTAGGGACTGTTGTAGGAGATACGCAGTATTTT
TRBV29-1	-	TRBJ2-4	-	CSVRDSAKNIQYF	TGCAGCGTCAGGGATTCGGCCAAAAACATTCAGTACTTC
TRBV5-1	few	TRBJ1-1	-	CASSPVSGTEAFF	TGCGCCAGCAGCCCCGTATCAGGTACTGAAGCTTTCTTT
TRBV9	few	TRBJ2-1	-	CASSVAVGAQETQFF	TGTGCCAGCAGCGTAGCTGTCGGGGCCCAAGAGACCCAGTTCTTC
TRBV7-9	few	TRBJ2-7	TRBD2	CASLLRGDRYYEQYF	TGTGCCAGCCTGTTGCGGGGGGACCGATACTACGAGCAGTACTTC
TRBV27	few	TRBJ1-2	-	CASSFRLGNIGYTF	TGTGCCAGCAGTTTTAGGCTCGGTAATATTGGCTACACCTTC
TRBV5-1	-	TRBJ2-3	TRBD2	CASSSDTSGGAQDTQYF	TGCGCCAGCAGCTCGGACACTAGCGGGGGGGCACAAGATACGCAGTATTTT
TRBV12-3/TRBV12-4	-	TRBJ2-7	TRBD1	CASSARTGGEQYF	TGTGCCAGCAGTGCCAGGACAGGGGGCGAGCAGTACTTC
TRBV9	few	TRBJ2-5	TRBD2	CASSVAPWGGDGNEQYF	TGTGCCAGCAGCGTAGCCCCTTGGGGGGGAGACGGTAATGAGCAGTACTTC
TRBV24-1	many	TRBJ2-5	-	CATGDDQYQETQYF	TGTGCCACCGGGGATGACCAGTACCAAGAGACCCAGTACTTC
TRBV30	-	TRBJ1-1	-	CAYGEGGDTEAFF	TGTGCCTATGGGGAGGGGGGGGACACTGAAGCTTTCTTT
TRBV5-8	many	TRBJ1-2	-	CASSFRGDYGYTF	TGTGCCAGCAGTTTTCGAGGAGACTATGGCTACACCTTC
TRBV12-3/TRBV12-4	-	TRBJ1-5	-	CASSVERHDQPQHF	TGTGCCAGCAGTGTCGAACGCCATGATCAGCCCCAGCATTTT
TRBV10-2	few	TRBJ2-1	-	CASSDRSATPYNEQFF	TGCGCCAGCAGTGATCGGTCAGCGACACCCTACAATGAGCAGTTCTTC
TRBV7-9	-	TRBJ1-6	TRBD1	CASSGTDNSPLHF	TGTGCCAGCAGCGGGACAGATAATTCACCCCTCCACTTT
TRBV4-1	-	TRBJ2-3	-	CASSAFFVDTQYF	TGCGCCAGCAGCGCGTTTTTCGTAGATACGCAGTATTTT
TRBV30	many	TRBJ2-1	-	CAWSPGHYNEQFF	TGTGCCTGGAGTCCGGGACATTACAATGAGCAGTTCTTC
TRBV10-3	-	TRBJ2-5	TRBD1	CAISLPGQKNEQYF	TGTGCCATCAGCTTGCCGGGACAGAAAAATGAGCAGTACTTC
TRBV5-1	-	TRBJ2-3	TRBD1	CASSYGQGRDTQYF	TGCGCCAGCAGCTACGGACAGGGGAGGGATACGCAGTATTTT
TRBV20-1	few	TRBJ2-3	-	CSAREWRASTDTQYF	TGCAGTGCTAGAGAATGGCGGGCGTCCACAGATACGCAGTATTTT
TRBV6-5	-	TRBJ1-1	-	CASSYDGVVDTGAFF	TGTGCCAGCAGTTACGATGGAGTTGTGGACACTGGAGCTTTCTTT
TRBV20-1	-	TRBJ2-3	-	CSARDFRDRTKTTTDTQYF	TGCAGTGCTAGAGATTTCCGGGATAGAACCAAAACAACCACAGATACGCAGTATTTT
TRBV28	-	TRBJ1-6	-	CARRQVFNSPLHF	TGTGCCAGACGACAGGTGTTTAATTCACCCCTCCACTTT